One sample yielded the 22 T cell receptor beta chains listed below, sequenced in a study of cytomegalovirus exposure and HLA in healthy donors. PCR employed 60 Vbeta and 13 Jbeta primers. Method: immunoSEQ multiplex PCR; TCRdb's copy keeps in-frame clones and lacks some. The table records 150,000 to 200,000 clones, 75% to 80% of them present only once. Specimen: PBMCs. The source of these receptors is a man aged 40-50 years in good health and CMV-seropositive.

The chain links TRBV29-1 to TRBJ1-5; possibly TRBD1 for D (6 bases). The CDR3 spans 14 residues. V was shortened by 6 bases and J by 0 bases, with 12 bases between the two germline ends. Germline lookup yields CDR1 SQVTM and CDR2 ANQGSEA. As DNA, the CDR3 is TGCAGCGTGCAGGGGTTCGGTAGCAATCAGCCCCAGCATTTT. Translating gives CSVQGFGSNQPQHF.

The J gene is TRBJ2-1, the V gene TRBV19, with 7 bases matching TRBD2. V lost 8 bases, J lost 4 bases, and 11 bases stayed unmatched. This CDR3 region has 15 residues. The germline CDR1 and CDR2 sequences are LNHDA and SQIVND (reference sequence). The CDR3 DNA reads as TGTGCCAGTGCCCAGGGTAGCGGGTCTTACAATGAGCAGTTCTTC. Translating it yields CASAQGSGSYNEQFF.

This chain uses TRBV7-6 with TRBJ2-4; the D gene is possibly TRBD2 (5 bases). The CDR3 covers 13 residues. The germline CDR1 and CDR2 sequences are SGHVS and FNYEAQ. V gave up 0 bases and J gave up 8 bases, with 8 bases separating them. Here the CDR3 reads CASSLAFGDIQYF. The CDR3 nucleotides read TGTGCCAGCAGCTTAGCGTTCGGGGACATTCAGTACTTC.

The sample holds one count of this clone. This chain connects TRBV7-9 to TRBJ1-1; a weak D match, TRBD1 (5 bases). Germline lookup yields CDR1 SEHNR and CDR2 FQNEAQ (reference sequence). CDR3 size: 13 residues. V lost 5 bases and J lost 5, with 12 bases in between. In DNA, the CDR3 is TGTGCCAGCAGCCCGGGAGGGGTAACTGAAGCTTTCTTT. Residues: CASSPGGVTEAFF.

The chain recombines TRBV7-8 with TRBJ1-5; weak D call: TRBD1 (5 bases). The CDR3 totals 13 residues. The germline gives CDR1 SGHVS, CDR2 FQNEAQ. Trimming pared 5 bases from V and 6 bases from J, leaving 11 bases between. DNA for the CDR3: TGTGCCAGCAGCCTGGGGGGTAGTCAGCCCCAGCATTTT. It translates to CASSLGGSQPQHF.

In its sample, this clone was seen a few times. The V and J genes are TRBV7-2 and TRBJ2-7; 8 nucleotides line up with TRBD1. CDR1 and CDR2 from the germline V gene are SGHTA and FQGNSA. V shed 1 base, J shed 4 bases, and the junction held 3 bases outside the gene matches. The CDR3 runs to 14 residues. The CDR3 region is CASSLVQGVYEQYF. The CDR3, as DNA: TGTGCCAGCAGCTTAGTACAGGGGGTATACGAGCAGTACTTC.

V is TRBV6-5 and J is TRBJ2-3; 10 bases map to TRBD2. Germline loops: CDR1 MNHEY, CDR2 SVGAGI. The CDR3 totals 14 residues. Losses at the gene ends were 8 bases for V and 6 bases for J; bases not matched to a gene: 8. The CDR3 bases are TGTGCCAGCGAGCTAGCGGGAGTGGCGGATACGCAGTATTTT. Translating gives CASELAGVADTQYF.

V gene TRBV28 combines with J gene TRBJ1-1; a weak D match, TRBD1 (6 bases). CDR1 and CDR2 (germline): MDHEN, SYDVKM. The CDR3 length is 16 residues. Trimming stripped 6 bases from V and 0 bases from J, with 17 bases between. CDR3 residues: CASRFSGVTMNTEAFF. CDR3 DNA: TGTGCCAGCAGATTCTCAGGGGTCACCATGAACACTGAAGCTTTCTTT.

This chain connects TRBV6-5 to TRBJ2-7; 7 bases agree with TRBD2. The CDR3 spans 14 residues. V lost 0 bases to trimming and J lost 2 bases; unmatched junction nucleotides: 1. From germline, CDR1 is MNHEY and CDR2 SVGAGI. Here the CDR3 DNA reads TGTGCCAGCAGTTACTCGCGGGGGACCTACGAGCAGTACTTC. Translation gives CASSYSRGTYEQYF.

The chain has TRBV6-4 and TRBJ1-5; TRBD1 aligns across 7 bases. Trimming cost V 0 bases and J 4 bases; bases outside gene matches: 3. There are 15 residues in the CDR3. In germline, CDR1 is MRHNA, CDR2 SNTAGT. CDR3 sequence reads: CASSDSRQGNQPQHF. The CDR3 bases are TGTGCCAGCAGTGACTCGAGACAGGGTAATCAGCCCCAGCATTTT.

The V and J genes are TRBV7-9 and TRBJ1-1; D unclear. V dropped 5 bases and J dropped 6 bases, with 19 bases sitting between them. The germline V gene has CDR1 SEHNR and CDR2 FQNEAQ (reference sequence). This CDR3 spans 15 amino acids. The CDR3 loop reads CASSPPGHSNAEAFF. The CDR3 bases are TGTGCCAGCAGCCCCCCAGGCCATAGTAACGCTGAAGCTTTCTTT.

The chain couples TRBV9 to TRBJ1-4; tentative D call: TRBD1 (6 bases). This CDR3 is 15 amino acids long. The V gene's germline CDR1 is SGDLS and CDR2 YYNGEE. Trimming pared 4 bases from V and 7 bases from J, leaving 17 bases between. Written as DNA, the CDR3 is TGTGCCAGCAGCCCGAGCGGACAGCTGACTGAAAAACTGTTTTTT. Protein: CASSPSGQLTEKLFF. Drawing the rest from reference TRBV9 and TRBJ1-4, the complete variable domain is DSGVTQTPKHLITATGQRVTLRCSPRSGDLSVYWYQQSLDQGLQFLIQYYNGEERAKGNILERFSAQQFPDLHSELNLSSLELGDSALYFCASSPSGQLTEKLFFGSGTQLSVL.

The genes are TRBV7-8 and TRBJ2-5, with a weak D call TRBD2 (7 bases). Trimming left V 9 bases short and J 1 base short, with 18 bases between. The CDR3 is 15 residues long. CDR1 and CDR2 (germline): SGHVS, FQNEAQ. CDR3 sequence: CASLLGGGVQETQYF. Here the CDR3 DNA reads TGTGCCAGTTTACTCGGAGGGGGGGTCCAAGAGACCCAGTACTTC.

This clone has only one observation. This chain connects TRBV5-1 to TRBJ2-7; 11 nucleotides line up with TRBD1. CDR3 length: 15 residues. Germline V gene lookup returns CDR1 SGHRS and CDR2 YFSETQ. Losses at the gene ends were 4 bases for V and 2 bases for J; bases not matched to a gene: 5. As DNA, the CDR3 is TGCGCCAGCAGCCCGGGACAGGGGGAGGCCTACGAGCAGTACTTC. Translated, it gives CASSPGQGEAYEQYF.

The chain recombines TRBV4-1 with TRBJ1-3; tentative D call: TRBD1 (6 bases). CDR3 size: 14 residues. Germline CDR1 reads MGHRA; CDR2 reads YSYEKL. V was trimmed by 4 bases and J by 4 bases, leaving 11 bases between them. The CDR3 protein is CASSLNRAGNTIYF. DNA for the CDR3: TGCGCCAGCAGCCTTAACAGGGCCGGAAACACCATATATTTT.

The chain carries TRBV27 and TRBJ2-1, with 8 bases fitting TRBD2. The CDR3 runs to 15 residues. CDR1 is MNHEY and CDR2 is SMNVEV in the germline V gene (reference sequence). After removal of 4 bases from V and 11 bases from J, the junction contained 13 bases not matched to a gene. CDR3 nucleotide sequence: TGTGCCAGCAGTTACCGACTAGCGCCAAAAACTCAGCAGTTCTTC. Translated, it gives CASSYRLAPKTQQFF.

This chain uses TRBV5-4 with TRBJ2-1, with TRBD2 matching 7 bases. The V gene's germline CDR1 is SGHNT and CDR2 YYREEE (reference sequence). V gave up 4 bases and J gave up 9 bases; unmatched junction bases: 7. The CDR3 has 13 amino acids. As DNA, the CDR3 is TGTGCCAGCAGCCGGGAGGTCGTCGGTGAGCAGTTCTTC. Its protein product is CASSREVVGEQFF.

V gene TRBV6-6 combines with J gene TRBJ2-5; 10 nucleotides align to TRBD2. CDR1 is MNHNY, CDR2 SVGAGI, per germline (reference sequence). This CDR3 has 13 residues. J lost 7 bases, V lost 10 bases, and 9 bases had no gene match. CDR3 sequence: CANSGGLALTQYF. The CDR3 DNA follows: TGTGCCAACTCGGGGGGACTAGCGCTGACCCAGTACTTC.

The chain recombines TRBV6-4 with TRBJ2-3; D remains ambiguous. This CDR3 region has 15 residues. The V and J ends lost 2 bases and 2 bases respectively, with 11 bases between them. CDR1 is MRHNA and CDR2 is SNTAGT in the germline V gene. CDR3 amino acids: CASSDGVGLTDTQYF. CDR3 sequence (DNA): TGTGCCAGCAGTGACGGTGTGGGCCTCACAGATACGCAGTATTTT.

The gene calls are TRBV10-1 and TRBJ2-3; 9 nucleotides align to TRBD2. After removal of 7 bases from V and 0 bases from J, the junction contained 5 bases not matched to a gene. This CDR3 has 15 residues. CDR1 WNHNN and CDR2 SYGVQD come from the germline V gene (reference sequence). The CDR3 DNA reads TGCGCCAGCACCCCGGCGGGAGGGAGCACAGATACGCAGTATTTT. The encoded protein is CASTPAGGSTDTQYF.

The rearrangement joins TRBV29-1 to TRBJ2-3; 10 nucleotides align to TRBD1. The V segment lost 5 bases and the J segment 6 bases; nucleotides outside the gene matches: 5. The CDR3 is made up of 13 amino acids. The germline V gene has CDR1 SQVTM and CDR2 ANQGSEA. The CDR3: CSVRDRGGDTQYF. CDR3 coding DNA: TGCAGCGTTCGGGACAGGGGTGGGGATACGCAGTATTTT.

This chain links TRBV5-6 with TRBJ2-5, with 7 bases lining up with TRBD2. The V gene end was trimmed by 4 bases and the J gene end by 4 bases; junction bases not matched to a gene: 7. The CDR3 spans 14 residues. The germline V gene encodes CDR1 SGHDT and CDR2 YYEEEE. This chain's CDR3 is CASSRTREGETQYF. CDR3 in DNA: TGTGCCAGCAGCCGGACTAGAGAAGGAGAGACCCAGTACTTC.